The rows below give T cell receptor beta chains drawn from one sample of a study of OX40 agonist ivuxolimab in advanced cancers. Sequencing was performed with immunoSEQ multiplex PCR; in TCRdb, only in-frame clones are kept and a portion is missing. The repertoire consists of tens of thousands of clones, with around 90% occurring once and the leading ten covering nearly 20%. Sequenced material: CD4+ or CD8+ T cells sorted from blood, taken in a trial of the OX40 agonist ivuxolimab. These receptors were taken from an adult with an advanced solid tumor such as melanoma, head and neck, liver or kidney cancer. Both conserved end residues are trimmed from each CDR3. The D gene is left open where the match is weak. Size is omitted from some rows. Given values are once, few, many or a class for expanded clones.

ASSLFGEGMGDTQY | NA | TRBV28 | TRBD2
ASSEALGANVLT | NA | TRBV6-1 | NA
ASTMGGVVTEAF | once | TRBV28 | NA
ASSKQGAYGYT | NA | TRBV19 | TRBD1
ASSFRSSTDTQY | NA | TRBV13 | NA
ASSILSGGVYNEQF | NA | TRBV19 | NA
ASSTHIVRQGGQPQH | NA | TRBV19 | TRBD1
AISAEQGETDTQY | NA | TRBV10-3 | TRBD1
SFLGTGRTGELF | NA | TRBV29-1 | TRBD1
ASSEGLAGDEQF | NA | TRBV25-1 | TRBD2
ARTRQGTSYEQY | NA | TRBV2 | TRBD1
ASSLGPGASYEQY | once | TRBV5-4 | NA
ASSSVGLRSGANVLT | NA | TRBV7-9 | NA
ASIAKGVY | NA | TRBV6-4 | NA
ASSLSREGFDEQF | NA | TRBV11-2 | TRBD2
ASSLAGQGAEEQY | once | TRBV7-9 | TRBD1
ASRQGKNTEAF | NA | TRBV6-5 | NA
ASSEAIGGYGYT | NA | TRBV6-1 | NA
ASSDGGNFANTGELF | NA | TRBV6-4 | TRBD2
ASSPPLGQRPYEQY | NA | TRBV11-3 | NA
ASYQGFEQY | NA | TRBV25-1 | NA
ASSDSDTGELF | NA | TRBV6-4 | NA
ASAPGPYTYNEQF | NA | TRBV12-5 | NA
ASSLSIGTDTQY | once | TRBV27 | NA
ASSPQPSSYNSPLH | once | TRBV7-2 | NA
ASSPRAAGGTTGELF | NA | TRBV18 | NA
ASGPSGDRAYYGYT | NA | TRBV12-5 | TRBD1
ASSIPVGVLGNEQF | NA | TRBV19 | NA
ASSLGADTGELF | NA | TRBV7-6 | NA
ASRALSLVYEQY | NA | TRBV2 | NA
ASSGGAGHENYGYT | NA | TRBV7-2 | NA
AINGQGASTGELF | NA | TRBV10-3 | TRBD1
ASSYSGVETQY | NA | TRBV6-5 | NA
ASSLTRNEQF | NA | TRBV13 | NA
SVEGGAGYEQY | NA | TRBV29-1 | NA
ASSLAVGRRETQY | NA | TRBV7-6 | NA
ASSYPGTYGYT | few | TRBV6-6 | NA
ASSQDPPGGTDTQY | NA | TRBV4-1 | NA
ASSLGGQTEAF | once | TRBV27 | NA
ASNPTGGAFETQY | NA | TRBV6-6 | TRBD1
ASILIAGRNTGELF | NA | TRBV7-2 | TRBD2
ASSPWTSGRGEQY | NA | TRBV11-3 | TRBD2